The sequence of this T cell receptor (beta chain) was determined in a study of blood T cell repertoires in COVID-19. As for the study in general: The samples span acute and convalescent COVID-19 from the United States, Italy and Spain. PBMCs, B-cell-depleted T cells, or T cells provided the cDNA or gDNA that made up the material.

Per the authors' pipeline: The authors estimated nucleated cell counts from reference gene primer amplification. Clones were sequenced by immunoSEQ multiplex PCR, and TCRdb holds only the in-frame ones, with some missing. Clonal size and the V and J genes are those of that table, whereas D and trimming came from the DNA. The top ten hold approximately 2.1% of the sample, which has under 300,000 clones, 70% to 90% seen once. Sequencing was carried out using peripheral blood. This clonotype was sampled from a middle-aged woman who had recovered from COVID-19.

The CDR3: CASSLFPGQGETSPLHF. CDR3 sequence (DNA): TGTGCCAGCAGCTTATTCCCCGGACAGGGGGAAACTTCACCCCTCCACTTT. V usage is TRBV7-2 and J usage is TRBJ1-6, with 10 bases identical to TRBD1. J gave up 9 bases and V 2 bases, and 10 bases lay outside the gene matches. The CDR3 spans 17 residues. CDR1 is SGHTA and CDR2 is FQGNSA in the germline V gene.